A single T cell receptor beta chain is shown here with its context. The sample is drawn from a study of blood T cell repertoires in COVID-19. In the study overall: Researchers got acute and convalescent COVID-19 samples from the United States, Italy and Spain. The cDNA or gDNA used as material had been derived from T cells, B-cell-depleted T cells, or PBMCs.

CDR1 and CDR2 from the germline V gene are KGHSH and LQKENI. CDR3 length: 14 residues. V lost 3 bases, J lost 1 base, and 9 bases lay in between. The protocol was immunoSEQ multiplex PCR, while the TCRdb copy is restricted to in-frame clones and leaves out a portion. This table holds a few hundred thousand clones, about 80% found once. The cohort comprised adults aged roughly 18 to 95 years residing in 20 to 30 US areas. The rearrangement joins TRBV18 to TRBJ1-1, with a weak D call TRBD1 (6 bases). Sequencing was performed on PBMCs or T cells enriched from blood (not recorded which). The origin of this receptor is a woman aged 40 to 50 with acute COVID-19. CDR3 loop: CASSPGTPNTEAFF. The DNA for the CDR3 is TGTGCCAGCTCACCCGGGACACCGAACACTGAAGCTTTCTTT.